The entry below describes one T cell receptor beta chain. Its antigen is unknown. The same CDR3 arises from other DNA sequences in this sample as well. The sample belongs to a study of cytomegalovirus exposure and HLA in healthy donors. General study results and limits: Many donors carried some public TCRs, although rarity characterized most TCR sequences. In vitro assays verified that three CMV-associated chains recognized CMV antigens specifically.

Primers for the PCR totalled 60 Vbeta and 13 Jbeta. Generated by immunoSEQ multiplex PCR, the TCRdb table keeps only in-frame clones and is missing some. The sample includes about 160,000 clones, less than 90% seen only once; the top ten take about 4%. The germline CDR1 and CDR2 sequences are SGHDT and YYEEEE. The CDR3 loop spans 15 amino acids. The V and J ends lost 0 bases and 4 bases, in that order; junction bases with no gene match: 4. The source is a man in his forties or fifties in good health and CMV-seropositive. Sequencing used PBMCs. The chain combines TRBV5-6 with TRBJ2-7, with 10 nucleotides matching TRBD1. CDR3 region: CASSLGQGAFYEQYF. In DNA form, the CDR3 reads TGTGCCAGCAGCTTGGGACAGGGGGCCTTTTACGAGCAGTACTTC. Full variable domain (rest looked up from reference TRBV5-6 and TRBJ2-7): DAGVTQSPTHLIKTRGQQVTLRCSPKSGHDTVSWYQQALGQGPQFIFQYYEEEERQRGNFPDRFSGHQFPNYSSELNVNALLLGDSALYLCASSLGQGAFYEQYFGPGTRLTVT.